A single sample gave rise to the 14 T cell receptor beta chains below, sequenced in a study of OX40 agonist ivuxolimab in advanced cancers. Clones were read by immunoSEQ multiplex PCR, and TCRdb kept only the in-frame ones, dropping some. The sample carries 55,000 to 80,000 clones, roughly 86% recorded once. The sequencing here drew on CD4+ or CD8+ T cells sorted from blood, taken in a trial of the OX40 agonist ivuxolimab. The receptors originated from an adult with an advanced solid tumor such as melanoma, head and neck, liver or kidney cancer.

The gene calls are TRBV27 and TRBJ2-4; D is possibly TRBD1 (6 bases). The CDR3 is 15 amino acids. CDR1 is MNHEY, CDR2 SMNVEV, per germline (reference sequence). Trimming removed 4 bases from V and 1 base from J, with 11 bases in between. This CDR3 reads CASSSPGVAKNIQYF. The CDR3 region has the DNA TGTGCCAGCAGTTCTCCAGGGGTGGCCAAAAACATTCAGTACTTC.

The CDR3 sequence is CASSSDLNQPQHF. The CDR3, as DNA: TGTGCCAGCAGCTCCGACTTGAATCAGCCCCAGCATTTT. The V and J genes are TRBV7-8 and TRBJ1-5; no clear D gene. V lost 4 bases to trimming and J lost 4 bases, with 8 bases between them. CDR1 SGHVS and CDR2 FQNEAQ come from the germline V gene. This CDR3 is built from 13 residues.

The J gene is TRBJ2-2, the V gene TRBV9, with a tentative D call TRBD1 (5 bases). Trimming pared 0 bases from V and 1 base from J, leaving 10 bases between. The CDR3 consists of 16 residues. Germline V gene lookup returns CDR1 SGDLS and CDR2 YYNGEE. This chain's CDR3 is CASSVAITGNTGELFF. The DNA of the CDR3 is TGTGCCAGCAGCGTAGCTATTACAGGGAACACCGGGGAGCTGTTTTTT.

This clone was seen a handful of times. The V call is TRBV6-1, the J call TRBJ2-5, with TRBD1 matching 7 bases. CDR1 MNHNS and CDR2 SASEGT come from the germline V gene. J lost 6 bases, V lost 4 bases, and 8 bases had no gene match. The CDR3 has 14 residues. The CDR3 coding sequence is TGTGCCAGCAGTGGGACAGGACGGGCGAAGACCCAGTACTTC. The encoded protein is CASSGTGRAKTQYF.

The gene calls are TRBV28 and TRBJ2-1; 11 bases are shared with TRBD2. The CDR3 loop spans 17 amino acids. CDR1 and CDR2 from the germline V gene are MDHEN and SYDVKM. Trimming at V came to 7 bases and at J to 6 bases, leaving 14 bases not matched to a gene. CDR3 sequence reads: CASISNGGLADFNEQFF. The CDR3 bases are TGTGCCAGCATCTCGAACGGGGGACTAGCGGATTTCAATGAGCAGTTCTTC.

The chain's CDR3 is CASRRGEAFF. DNA of the CDR3: TGTGCCAGCAGGCGGGGGGAGGCTTTCTTT. This rearrangement joins TRBV2 to TRBJ1-1, with a possible D match to TRBD1 (5 bases). CDR3 size: 10 residues. Trimming took off 6 bases at V and 11 bases at J, with 10 bases between the two ends. Per germline, CDR1 SNHLY and CDR2 FYNNEI.

The rearrangement links TRBV11-2 to TRBJ2-1, with TRBD2 matching over 15 bases. This CDR3 is built from 18 residues. From germline, CDR1 is SGHAT and CDR2 FQNNGV. V gave up 3 bases and J gave up 2 bases; unmatched junction bases: 5. CDR3 protein: CASSFGTSGRNAYNEQFF. Written as DNA, the CDR3 is TGTGCCAGCAGCTTTGGGACTAGCGGGAGGAACGCCTACAATGAGCAGTTCTTC.

In its sample, this clone was seen a few times. This chain uses TRBV6-1 with TRBJ1-6; 7 bases align to TRBD1. The V and J ends lost 0 bases and 7 bases, in that order; junction bases with no gene match: 3. CDR1 is MNHNS, CDR2 SASEGT, per germline. CDR3 length: 15 amino acids. This CDR3 reads CASSEAGQRNSPLHF. The CDR3 DNA follows: TGTGCCAGCAGTGAAGCGGGACAGCGAAATTCACCCCTCCACTTT.

The CDR3 nucleotides are TGTGCCAGCAGCCCAGGGGGCGGTCAGCCCCAGCATTTT. This sequence encodes CASSPGGGQPQHF. This rearrangement joins TRBV5-4 to TRBJ1-5, with 8 nucleotides matching TRBD1. J lost 6 bases, V lost 4 bases, and 3 bases had no gene match. There are 13 residues in the CDR3. Germline V gives CDR1 SGHNT, CDR2 YYREEE (reference sequence).

V gene TRBV27 combines with J gene TRBJ2-2, with D perhaps being TRBD1 or TRBD2 (5 bases each). The CDR3 is 14 residues long. Germline V gene lookup returns CDR1 MNHEY and CDR2 SMNVEV (reference sequence). Trimming left V 6 bases short and J 5 bases short, with 13 bases between. The CDR3 region is CASSTRGPTGELFF. CDR3 nucleotides: TGTGCCAGCAGCACTAGGGGTCCTACCGGGGAGCTGTTTTTT.

This chain connects TRBV7-9 to TRBJ1-1; D is possibly TRBD1 (5 bases). This CDR3 contains 15 residues. Germline-derived CDR1 and CDR2 are SEHNR and FQNEAQ (reference sequence). The V end was cut by 6 bases, the J end by 3 bases, with 17 bases between. Here the CDR3 DNA reads TGTGCCAGCAGATTTTTGGACAATTCGGACACTGAAGCTTTCTTT. It translates to CASRFLDNSDTEAFF.

The table lists this clone with a few counts. The chain has TRBV7-9 and TRBJ2-3; 10 bases align to TRBD2. J gave up 6 bases and V 5 bases, and 17 bases lay outside the gene matches. The CDR3 has 18 residues. Germline V gene sequence: CDR1 SEHNR, CDR2 FQNEAQ (reference sequence). In nucleotides, the CDR3 is TGTGCCAGCAGCCCCAAGTTGCGGCTAGCGGGAGCGGGGGATACGCAGTATTTT. It translates to CASSPKLRLAGAGDTQYF.

The chain has TRBV5-1 and TRBJ2-3; 9 nucleotides agree with TRBD2. The trim removed 3 bases at V and 1 base at J, leaving 15 bases unmatched. The CDR3 covers 19 residues. Per the germline V gene, CDR1 is SGHRS and CDR2 is YFSETQ. Here the CDR3 DNA reads TGCGCCAGCAGCTCCGCAAGACTAGCGGCAGGATGGGGCACAGATACGCAGTATTTT. This translates into CASSSARLAAGWGTDTQYF.

The J gene is TRBJ2-2, the V gene TRBV9; D unclear. The CDR3 contains 15 residues. CDR1 and CDR2 (germline): SGDLS, YYNGEE. V lost 3 bases and J lost 2, with 11 bases in between. CDR3 sequence reads: CASSGKRLNTGELFF. DNA for the CDR3: TGTGCCAGCAGCGGTAAGAGGTTAAACACCGGGGAGCTGTTTTTT.